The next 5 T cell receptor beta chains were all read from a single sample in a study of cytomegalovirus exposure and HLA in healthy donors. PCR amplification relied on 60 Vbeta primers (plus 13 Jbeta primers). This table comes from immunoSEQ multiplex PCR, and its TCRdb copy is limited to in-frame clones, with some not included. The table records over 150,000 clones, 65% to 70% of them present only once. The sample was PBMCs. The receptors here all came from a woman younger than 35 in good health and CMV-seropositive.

CDR3: CASSSPAGPYEQYF. The DNA of the CDR3 is TGTGCCAGCAGTTCCCCCGCAGGGCCCTACGAGCAGTACTTC. V usage is TRBV28 and J usage is TRBJ2-7; D perhaps matches TRBD1 (5 bases). Looked up from germline, CDR1 is MDHEN and CDR2 is SYDVKM. The CDR3 extends over 14 amino acids. V gave up 4 bases and J gave up 2 bases, with 12 bases separating them.

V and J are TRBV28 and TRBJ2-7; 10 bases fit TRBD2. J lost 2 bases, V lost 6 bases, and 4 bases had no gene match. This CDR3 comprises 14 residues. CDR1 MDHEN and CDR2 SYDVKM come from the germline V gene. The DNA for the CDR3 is TGTGCCAGCAGCCCTAGCGGGAGTACCTACGAGCAGTACTTC. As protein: CASSPSGSTYEQYF.

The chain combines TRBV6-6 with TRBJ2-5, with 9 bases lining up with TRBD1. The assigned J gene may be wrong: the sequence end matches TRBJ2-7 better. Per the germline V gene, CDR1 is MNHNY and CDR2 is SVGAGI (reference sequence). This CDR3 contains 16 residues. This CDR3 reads CASSYPGTGFFVEQYF. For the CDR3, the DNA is TGTGCCAGCAGTTATCCCGGGACAGGGTTTTTTGTCGAGCAGTACTTC.

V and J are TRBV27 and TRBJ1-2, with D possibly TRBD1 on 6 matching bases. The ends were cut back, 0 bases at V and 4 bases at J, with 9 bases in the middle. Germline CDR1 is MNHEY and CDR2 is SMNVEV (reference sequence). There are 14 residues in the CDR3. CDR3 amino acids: CASSLSGQFYGYTF. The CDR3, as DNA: TGTGCCAGCAGTTTATCCGGACAGTTCTATGGCTACACCTTC.

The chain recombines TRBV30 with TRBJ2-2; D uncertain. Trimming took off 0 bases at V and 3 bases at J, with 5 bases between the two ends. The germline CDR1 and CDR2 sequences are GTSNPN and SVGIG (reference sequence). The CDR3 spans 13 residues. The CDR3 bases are TGTGCCTGGAGTGTTGGCCACACCGGGGAGCTGTTTTTT. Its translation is CAWSVGHTGELFF.